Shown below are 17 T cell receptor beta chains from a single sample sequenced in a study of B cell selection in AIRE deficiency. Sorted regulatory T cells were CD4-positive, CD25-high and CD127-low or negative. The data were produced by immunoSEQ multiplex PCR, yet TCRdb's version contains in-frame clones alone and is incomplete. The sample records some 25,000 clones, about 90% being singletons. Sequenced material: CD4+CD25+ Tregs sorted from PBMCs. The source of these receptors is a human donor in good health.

CDR3 region: CASSWTGGAQNYGYTF. The DNA of the CDR3 is TGTGCCAGCAGCTGGACAGGGGGCGCTCAGAACTATGGCTACACCTTC. The chain joins TRBV5-6 to TRBJ1-2; 11 bases are shared with TRBD1. The trim removed 3 bases at V and 2 bases at J, leaving 6 bases unmatched. Germline-derived CDR1 and CDR2 are SGHDT and YYEEEE. The CDR3 is 16 residues long. The whole variable domain, filled in from reference TRBV5-6 and TRBJ1-2, reads DAGVTQSPTHLIKTRGQQVTLRCSPKSGHDTVSWYQQALGQGPQFIFQYYEEEERQRGNFPDRFSGHQFPNYSSELNVNALLLGDSALYLCASSWTGGAQNYGYTFGSGTRLTVV.

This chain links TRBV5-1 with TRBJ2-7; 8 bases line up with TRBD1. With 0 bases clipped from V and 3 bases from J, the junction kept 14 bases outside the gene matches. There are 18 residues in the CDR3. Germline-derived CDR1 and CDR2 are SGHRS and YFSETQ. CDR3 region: CASSLEPTRQGKNYEQYF. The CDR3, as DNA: TGCGCCAGCAGCTTGGAACCAACTAGACAGGGGAAAAACTACGAGCAGTACTTC. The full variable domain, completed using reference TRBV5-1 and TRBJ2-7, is KAGVTQTPRYLIKTRGQQVTLSCSPISGHRSVSWYQQTPGQGLQFLFEYFSETQRNKGNFPGRFSGRQFSNSRSEMNVSTLELGDSALYLCASSLEPTRQGKNYEQYFGPGTRLTVT.

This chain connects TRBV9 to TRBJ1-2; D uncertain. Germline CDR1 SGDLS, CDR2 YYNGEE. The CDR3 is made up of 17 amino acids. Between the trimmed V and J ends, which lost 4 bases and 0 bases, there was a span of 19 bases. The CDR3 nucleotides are TGTGCCAGCAGCCCCCGTTCGGTGCAGGACTCTAACTATGGCTACACCTTC. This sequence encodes CASSPRSVQDSNYGYTF. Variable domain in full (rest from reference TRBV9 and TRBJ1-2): DSGVTQTPKHLITATGQRVTLRCSPRSGDLSVYWYQQSLDQGLQFLIQYYNGEERAKGNILERFSAQQFPDLHSELNLSSLELGDSALYFCASSPRSVQDSNYGYTFGSGTRLTVV.

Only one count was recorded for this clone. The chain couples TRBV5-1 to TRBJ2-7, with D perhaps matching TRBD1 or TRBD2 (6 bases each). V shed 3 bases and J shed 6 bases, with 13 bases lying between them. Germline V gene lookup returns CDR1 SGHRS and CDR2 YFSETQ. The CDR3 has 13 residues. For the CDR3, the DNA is TGCGCCAGCAGCTGGGACCGGGGGCGCGAGCAGTACTTC. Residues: CASSWDRGREQYF.

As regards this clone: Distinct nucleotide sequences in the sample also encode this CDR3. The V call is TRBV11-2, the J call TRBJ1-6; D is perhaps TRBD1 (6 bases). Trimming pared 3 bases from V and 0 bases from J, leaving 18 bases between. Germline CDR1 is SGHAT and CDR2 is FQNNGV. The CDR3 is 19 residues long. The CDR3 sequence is CASSFPGQGSSSYNSPLHF. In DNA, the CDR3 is TGTGCCAGCAGCTTCCCGGGACAAGGTTCTAGCTCCTATAATTCACCCCTCCACTTT.

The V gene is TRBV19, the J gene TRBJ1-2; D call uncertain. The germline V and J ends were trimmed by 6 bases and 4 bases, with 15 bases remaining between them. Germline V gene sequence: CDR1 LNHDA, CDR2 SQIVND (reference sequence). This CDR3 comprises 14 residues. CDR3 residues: CASRRPGLSYGYTF. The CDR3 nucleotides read TGTGCCAGTAGGCGGCCAGGCTTAAGCTATGGCTACACCTTC.

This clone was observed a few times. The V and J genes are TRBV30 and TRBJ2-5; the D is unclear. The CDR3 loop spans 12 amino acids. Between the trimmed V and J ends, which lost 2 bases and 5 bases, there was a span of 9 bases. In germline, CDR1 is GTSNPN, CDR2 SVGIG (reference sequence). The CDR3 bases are TGTGCCTGGAGTCGGTCTGAGGAGACCCAGTACTTC. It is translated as CAWSRSEETQYF.

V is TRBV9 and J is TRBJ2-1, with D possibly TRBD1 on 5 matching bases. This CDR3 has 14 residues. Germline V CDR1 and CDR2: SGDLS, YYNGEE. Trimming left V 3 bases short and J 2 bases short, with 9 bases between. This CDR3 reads CASSGRGTYNEQFF. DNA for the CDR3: TGTGCCAGCAGCGGAAGGGGTACCTACAATGAGCAGTTCTTC.

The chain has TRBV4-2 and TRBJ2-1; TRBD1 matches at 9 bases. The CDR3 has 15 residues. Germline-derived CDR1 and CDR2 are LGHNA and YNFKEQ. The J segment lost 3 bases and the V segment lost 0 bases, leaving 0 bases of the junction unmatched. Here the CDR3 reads CASSQEGQGYNEQFF. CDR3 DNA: TGTGCCAGCAGCCAAGAGGGACAGGGCTACAATGAGCAGTTCTTC.

The chain's CDR3 is CASSLGVSSYNEQFF. Written as DNA, the CDR3 is TGTGCCAGCAGCTTAGGTGTCAGCTCCTACAATGAGCAGTTCTTC. V and J are TRBV7-2 and TRBJ2-1; D unresolved. V was clipped by 1 base and J by 0 bases, with 7 bases between them. Germline values: CDR1 SGHTA, CDR2 FQGNSA. The CDR3 is made up of 15 amino acids.

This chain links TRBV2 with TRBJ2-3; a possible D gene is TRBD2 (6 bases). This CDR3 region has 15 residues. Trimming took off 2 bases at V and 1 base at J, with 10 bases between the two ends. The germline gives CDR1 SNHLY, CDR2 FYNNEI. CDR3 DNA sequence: TGTGCCAGCAGTGAACGGGACTGGGGCACAGATACGCAGTATTTT. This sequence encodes CASSERDWGTDTQYF.

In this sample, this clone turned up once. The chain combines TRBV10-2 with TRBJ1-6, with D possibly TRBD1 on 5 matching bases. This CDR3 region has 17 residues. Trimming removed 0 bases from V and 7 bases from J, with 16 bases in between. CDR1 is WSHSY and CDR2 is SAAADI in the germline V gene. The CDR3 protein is CASSESSRQIKNSPLHF. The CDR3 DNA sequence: TGCGCCAGCAGTGAGTCTTCACGACAGATCAAAAATTCACCCCTCCACTTT.

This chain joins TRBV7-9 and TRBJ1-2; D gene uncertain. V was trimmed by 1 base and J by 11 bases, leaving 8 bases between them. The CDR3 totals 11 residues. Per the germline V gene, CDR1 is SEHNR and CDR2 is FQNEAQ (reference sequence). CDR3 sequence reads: CASSLVDRYTF. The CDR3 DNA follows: TGTGCCAGCAGCTTAGTTGATCGTTACACCTTC.

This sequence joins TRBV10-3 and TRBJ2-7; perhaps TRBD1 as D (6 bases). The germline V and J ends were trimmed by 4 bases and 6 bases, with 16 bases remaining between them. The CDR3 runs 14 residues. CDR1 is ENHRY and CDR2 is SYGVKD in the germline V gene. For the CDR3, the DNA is TGTGCCATCAGTGTAGGCAGGGGTACCAGCGAGCAGTACTTC. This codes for CAISVGRGTSEQYF.

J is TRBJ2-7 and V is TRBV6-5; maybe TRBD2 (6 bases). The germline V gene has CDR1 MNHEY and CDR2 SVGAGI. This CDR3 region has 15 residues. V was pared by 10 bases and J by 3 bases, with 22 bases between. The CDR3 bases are TGTGCCACCCAATTAGGAGGGCAGAGGAACTACGAGCAGTACTTC. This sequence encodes CATQLGGQRNYEQYF.

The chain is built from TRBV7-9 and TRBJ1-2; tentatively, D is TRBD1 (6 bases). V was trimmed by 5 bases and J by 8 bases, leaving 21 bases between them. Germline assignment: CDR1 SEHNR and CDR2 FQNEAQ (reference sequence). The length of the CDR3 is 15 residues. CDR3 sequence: CASSPVLGAQGGYTF. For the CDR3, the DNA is TGTGCCAGCAGCCCTGTTTTAGGAGCTCAGGGGGGCTACACCTTC. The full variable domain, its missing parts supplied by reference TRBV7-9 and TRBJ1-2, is DTGVSQNPRHKITKRGQNVTFRCDPISEHNRLYWYRQTLGQGPEFLTYFQNEAQLEKSRLLSDRFSAERPKGSFSTLEIQRTEQGDSAMYLCASSPVLGAQGGYTFGSGTRLTVV.

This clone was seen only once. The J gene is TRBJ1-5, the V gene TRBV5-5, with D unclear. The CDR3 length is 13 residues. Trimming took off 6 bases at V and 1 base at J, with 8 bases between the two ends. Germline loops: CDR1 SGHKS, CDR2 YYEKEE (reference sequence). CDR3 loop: CASTTGSNQPQHF. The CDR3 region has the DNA TGTGCCAGCACCACGGGGAGCAATCAGCCCCAGCATTTT.